These 14 T cell receptor beta chains originate from one sample sequenced in a study of blood T cell repertoires in COVID-19. The table came from immunoSEQ multiplex PCR; TCRdb's copy has only in-frame clones and leaves some out. The sample holds some 87,000 clones, around 92% seen once. The sample taken for sequencing was peripheral blood. Receptor source: a woman in her sixties or seventies with active COVID-19.

The chain has TRBV3-1 (or the pseudogene TRBV3-2) and TRBJ2-1; TRBD2 agrees at 11 bases. Trimming took 2 bases from V and 7 from J; bases not matched to a gene: 1. The CDR3 is 14 residues long. CDR1 is LGHDT and CDR2 is YNNKEL in the germline V gene (reference sequence). The CDR3, as DNA: TGTGCCAGCAGCCAACTAGCGGGAGGAAATGAGCAGTTCTTC. Its protein product is CASSQLAGGNEQFF.

This clone was picked up one time. CDR3 DNA sequence: TGTGCCAGCAGCTTGGTAGGGGCTGAAAAACTGTTTTTT. It yields the protein CASSLVGAEKLFF. The chain uses TRBV5-5 and TRBJ1-4; a weak D match, TRBD1 (5 bases). Germline lookup yields CDR1 SGHKS and CDR2 YYEKEE (reference sequence). The CDR3 loop spans 13 amino acids. Trimming removed 0 bases at V and 7 bases at J, with 7 bases between.

The chain couples TRBV9 to TRBJ1-1; D call uncertain. Per germline, CDR1 SGDLS and CDR2 YYNGEE. The CDR3 length is 16 residues. Between the trimmed V and J ends, which lost 0 bases and 0 bases, there was a span of 12 bases. The CDR3 DNA follows: TGTGCCAGCAGCGTAGGCGGCGCGGGTATGAACACTGAAGCTTTCTTT. Its translation: CASSVGGAGMNTEAFF.

CDR3 DNA: TGTGCCAGCAGCTCGGGACTATACAATGAGCAGTTCTTC. Its translation is CASSSGLYNEQFF. The chain employs TRBV5-6 and TRBJ2-1; TRBD2 agrees at 7 bases. This CDR3 is built from 13 residues. V shed 3 bases and J 4 bases; nucleotides not matched to a gene: 1. The germline V gene has CDR1 SGHDT and CDR2 YYEEEE.

The gene calls are TRBV24-1 and TRBJ2-1; TRBD2 matches at 10 bases. CDR1 and CDR2 from the germline V gene are KGHDR and SFDVKD. Trimming cost V 3 bases and J 1 base; bases outside gene matches: 2. This CDR3 contains 16 residues. The CDR3 region has the DNA TGTGCCACCAGTGATCAGACTAGCGGGTCCTACAATGAGCAGTTCTTC. Its protein is CATSDQTSGSYNEQFF.

The chain employs TRBV5-4 and TRBJ1-2, with TRBD1 matching over 9 bases. This CDR3 is 14 amino acids long. Looked up from germline, CDR1 is SGHNT and CDR2 is YYREEE (reference sequence). V lost 2 bases to trimming and J lost 2 bases; unmatched junction nucleotides: 1. CDR3 bases: TGTGCCAGCAGCTTAGGACAGGGGAACTATGGCTACACCTTC. Residues: CASSLGQGNYGYTF.

This rearrangement joins TRBV11-2 to TRBJ1-1; D call uncertain. The CDR3 is 15 residues long. V lost 0 bases, J lost 2 bases, and 10 bases lay in between. Germline loops: CDR1 SGHAT, CDR2 FQNNGV. For the CDR3, the DNA is TGTGCCAGCAGCTTAGACGCGGGCAGCAACACTGAAGCTTTCTTT. Its translation: CASSLDAGSNTEAFF.

The gene calls are TRBV24-1 and TRBJ2-5, with 12 bases aligning to TRBD1. V shed 3 bases, J shed 4 bases, and the junction held 5 bases outside the gene matches. The germline gives CDR1 KGHDR, CDR2 SFDVKD. CDR3 length equals 16 residues. The CDR3 protein is CATSDTGTGGAETQYF. In DNA, the CDR3 is TGTGCCACCAGTGATACCGGGACAGGGGGCGCAGAGACCCAGTACTTC.

The chain couples TRBV2 to TRBJ2-7; no definite D call. V gave up 7 bases and J gave up 0 bases, with 7 bases separating them. CDR1 and CDR2 (germline): SNHLY, FYNNEI. CDR3 length: 12 residues. CDR3: CASTQVSYEQYF. CDR3 coding DNA: TGTGCCAGCACGCAGGTCTCCTACGAGCAGTACTTC.

This clone was counted once. V and J are TRBV28 and TRBJ1-2; 9 bases are shared with TRBD1. This CDR3 is 12 amino acids long. Germline trimming cut 5 bases from V and 8 bases from J; bases unmatched to any gene: 3. Germline V gene sequence: CDR1 MDHEN, CDR2 SYDVKM. The CDR3 nucleotides read TGTGCCAGCAGTGGGGACAGGGAGGGCTACACCTTC. It is translated as CASSGDREGYTF.

This clone was detected only a few times. The rearrangement links TRBV5-4 to TRBJ1-1; TRBD1 aligns across 7 bases. This CDR3 comprises 14 residues. J gave up 5 bases and V 2 bases, and 6 bases lay outside the gene matches. CDR1 and CDR2 from the germline V gene are SGHNT and YYREEE (reference sequence). The CDR3 is CASSLRQGGTEAFF. The CDR3 DNA reads TGTGCCAGCAGCTTAAGACAGGGAGGTACTGAAGCTTTCTTT.

The V gene is TRBV5-1, the J gene TRBJ2-7; 13 bases are a match to TRBD2. The V gene's germline CDR1 is SGHRS and CDR2 YFSETQ. The ends lost 4 bases at V and 2 bases at J; junction bases unmatched: 3. The CDR3 is 15 residues long. The CDR3, as DNA: TGCGCCAGCAGCGAGGGGACTAGCGGGACCTACGAGCAGTACTTC. This encodes CASSEGTSGTYEQYF. Filled out from reference TRBV5-1 and TRBJ2-7, the complete variable domain reads KAGVTQTPRYLIKTRGQQVTLSCSPISGHRSVSWYQQTPGQGLQFLFEYFSETQRNKGNFPGRFSGRQFSNSRSEMNVSTLELGDSALYLCASSEGTSGTYEQYFGPGTRLTVT.

The chain recombines TRBV24-1 with TRBJ1-2, with no clear D. This CDR3 is built from 13 residues. Trimming took off 4 bases at V and 5 bases at J, with 10 bases between the two ends. CDR1 KGHDR and CDR2 SFDVKD come from the germline V gene. The DNA of the CDR3 is TGTGCCACCAGTGAGCGGGGAGGATATGGCTACACCTTC. Its translation is CATSERGGYGYTF.

In DNA, the CDR3 is TGTGCCAGCTCACCCGACTCGACAGCAGGAAACACCATATATTTT. This encodes CASSPDSTAGNTIYF. The chain combines TRBV18 with TRBJ1-3, with TRBD1 as a possible D gene (5 bases). V shed 3 bases and J shed 4 bases, with 13 bases lying between them. This CDR3 is built from 15 residues. Looked up from germline, CDR1 is KGHSH and CDR2 is LQKENI.